Shown below are 3 T cell receptor beta chains from a single sample sequenced in a study of cytomegalovirus exposure and HLA in healthy donors. The PCR ran on 60 Vbeta and 13 Jbeta primers. Clones were read by immunoSEQ multiplex PCR, and TCRdb kept only the in-frame ones, dropping some. The repertoire holds 160,000 or so clones, with roughly 76% as singletons. Sequencing was carried out using PBMCs. These receptors all stem from a young woman in good health and CMV-seropositive.

The rearrangement links TRBV4-3 to TRBJ2-7; 11 nucleotides align to TRBD2. Germline V CDR1 and CDR2: LGHNA, YSLEER. J was trimmed by 0 bases and V by 4 bases; bases with no gene match: 2. The CDR3 spans 15 residues. The CDR3 coding sequence is TGCGCCAGCAGCCCACTAGCGGGGGACTCCTACGAGCAGTACTTC. The encoded protein is CASSPLAGDSYEQYF.

CDR3 nucleotides: TGTGCCAGCTCACCTCGGGGGGACTATGACAATGAGCAGTTCTTC. Translating gives CASSPRGDYDNEQFF. This sequence joins TRBV18 and TRBJ2-1, with 7 bases identical to TRBD2. CDR3 length: 15 amino acids. Per germline, CDR1 KGHSH and CDR2 LQKENI. Trimming cost V 3 bases and J 5 bases; bases outside gene matches: 7. Together with reference TRBV18 and TRBJ2-1, the CDR3 gives the full variable domain: NAGVMQNPRHLVRRRGQEARLRCSPMKGHSHVYWYRQLPEEGLKFMVYLQKENIIDESGMPKERFSAEFPKEGPSILRIQQVVRGDSAAYFCASSPRGDYDNEQFFGPGTRLTVL.

This clone was seen only once. The chain joins TRBV11-3 to TRBJ2-7, with D perhaps TRBD2 (6 bases). Germline CDR1 SGHNT, CDR2 YENEEA. The CDR3 has 15 amino acids. Trimming shortened V by 1 base and J by 1 base, and 11 bases separated the two germline ends. CDR3: CASSLGYGGSYEQYF. CDR3 nucleotide sequence: TGTGCCAGCAGCTTAGGGTACGGGGGTTCCTACGAGCAGTACTTC.